Below are 7 T cell receptor beta chains sequenced from a single sample in a study of T cell repertoires in cytomegalovirus infection. These receptors have no identified antigens. TCRdb called the reads again in MiXCR, with one record for every CDR3 protein. The sample has about 890,000 distinct CDR3 sequences; more than 25% are singletons. This specimen consisted of cultured CD8+ T cells from PBMCs, obtained from culture after CMV antigen stimulation. The receptors come from a human donor in good health (CMV status not recorded). Some clones in this sample may be carry-over from other donors' samples.

CDR3 nucleotides: TGCAGTGCTAGGTTGGTCTACGAGCAGTACTTC. This encodes CSARLVYEQYF. The J gene is TRBJ2-7, the V gene TRBV20-1, with D hard to call. Between the trimmed V and J ends, which lost 3 bases and 3 bases, there was a span of 6 bases. This CDR3 comprises 11 residues. Germline V gives CDR1 DFQATT, CDR2 SNEGSKA (reference sequence).

This clonotype has more than one count but fewer than ten. The chain combines TRBV6-6 with TRBJ2-5; D is unclear. Germline assignment: CDR1 MNHNY and CDR2 SVGAGI (reference sequence). The CDR3 spans 13 residues. V lost 3 bases and J 5 bases, leaving 10 bases between the germline ends. The CDR3 loop is CASSYRLFETQYF. The DNA of the CDR3 is TGTGCCAGCAGTTATAGACTCTTCGAGACCCAGTACTTC.

The rearrangement joins TRBV2 to TRBJ1-6; no definite D call. The ends were cut back, 3 bases at V and 9 bases at J, with 3 bases in the middle. CDR1 and CDR2 (germline): SNHLY, FYNNEI. This CDR3 is built from 11 residues. CDR3 in amino acids: CASSEVSPLHF. The CDR3 DNA is TGTGCCAGCAGTGAGGTTTCACCCCTCCACTTT.

CDR3 DNA: TGTGCCAGCAGCTGGGTTCAGGGAAATGAGCAGTTCTTC. Residues: CASSWVQGNEQFF. The chain links TRBV5-6 to TRBJ2-1, with D possibly matching TRBD1 (5 bases). The CDR3 has 13 residues. The V gene lost 3 bases and the J gene lost 7 bases, with 11 bases spanning the gap. Germline CDR1 is SGHDT and CDR2 is YYEEEE. The full variable domain, with the rest looked up from reference TRBV5-6 and TRBJ2-1, is DAGVTQSPTHLIKTRGQQVTLRCSPKSGHDTVSWYQQALGQGPQFIFQYYEEEERQRGNFPDRFSGHQFPNYSSELNVNALLLGDSALYLCASSWVQGNEQFFGPGTRLTVL.

The V gene is TRBV15, the J gene TRBJ2-1; weak D call: TRBD1 (6 bases). V lost 11 bases and J 3 bases, leaving 11 bases between the germline ends. CDR1 and CDR2 (germline): LNHNV, YYDKDF (reference sequence). The CDR3 totals 12 residues. The chain's CDR3 is CAFADSYNEQFF. The DNA of the CDR3 is TGTGCCTTCGCGGACAGCTACAATGAGCAGTTCTTC.

The sample holds a few counts of this clonotype. The chain couples TRBV6-5 to TRBJ2-5; 10 bases fit TRBD2. Looked up from germline, CDR1 is MNHEY and CDR2 is SVGAGI. CDR3 size: 15 residues. V gave up 5 bases and J gave up 3 bases; unmatched junction bases: 6. The CDR3 reads CASSHPSGGEETQYF. The DNA for the CDR3 is TGTGCCAGCAGTCACCCCAGCGGGGGGGAAGAGACCCAGTACTTC.

V gene TRBV10-2 combines with J gene TRBJ2-7; D may be TRBD1 or TRBD2 (6 bases each). From germline, CDR1 is WSHSY and CDR2 SAAADI. V lost 3 bases to trimming and J lost 2 bases, with 17 bases between them. CDR3 size: 16 residues. The CDR3 DNA sequence: TGCGCCAGCAGTGAACATAATCGGGGGCTCCCCTACGAGCAGTACTTC. It is translated as CASSEHNRGLPYEQYF.